The rows below give T cell receptor beta chains drawn from one sample of a study of neurological immune-mediated disorders. From the 5' RACE reads, TCRdb called clonotypes with MiXCR, one entry per CDR3 protein. The sample has 46,000 or so distinct CDR3 sequences, under 13% seen once; the top ten hold 21%. Sequences were obtained from PBMCs. These receptors came from a woman in her thirties or forties with HTLV-1-associated myelopathy (HAM/TSP). CDR3s include the opening cysteine and the closing phenylalanine or tryptophan. Each record gives: CDR3 DNA, CDR3 protein, J gene, V gene, clone size, D gene. The D gene is left open where the match is weak. Size is stated for part of the rows, as once, few or many counts, or as a class when the clone is expanded.

TGCGCCAGCAGCCAAGATGGGGACCAAGAGACCCAGTACTTC	CASSQDGDQETQYF	TRBJ2-5	TRBV4-3	many	-
TGTGCCAGCAGCTTACCCCAAGAGACCCAGTACTTC	CASSLPQETQYF	TRBJ2-5	TRBV7-6	many	-
TGTGCCAGCAGTCCTCCACAGGGGGCTAGATCACCCCTCCACTTT	CASSPPQGARSPLHF	TRBJ1-6	TRBV28	many	TRBD1
TGTGCCAGCAGCTCCCGGGACAGGAGCCACGAGCAGTACTTC	CASSSRDRSHEQYF	TRBJ2-7	TRBV11-3	many	TRBD1
TGTGCCAGCGGAACAGGGACCTATGGCTACACCTTC	CASGTGTYGYTF	TRBJ1-2	TRBV12-3/TRBV12-4	many	-
TGTGCCAGCAGCCAAGCCGGACTAGAAGAGACCCAGTACTTC	CASSQAGLEETQYF	TRBJ2-5	TRBV4-2	-	TRBD2
TGTGCCAGCAGTTACTCGGGACAGCCGAACACCGGGGAGCTGTTTTTT	CASSYSGQPNTGELFF	TRBJ2-2	TRBV6-5	many	TRBD1
TGTGCCAGCAGCTTTGGACAGGGGGGTTACGAGCAGTACTTC	CASSFGQGGYEQYF	TRBJ2-7	TRBV7-2	many	TRBD1
TGTGCCAGCAGTTTGACCGGGACTAACCAAGAGACCCAGTACTTC	CASSLTGTNQETQYF	TRBJ2-5	TRBV6-5	many	TRBD2
TGCAGCGTGGACAGGGAGACAGATACGCAGTATTTT	CSVDRETDTQYF	TRBJ2-3	TRBV29-1	-	TRBD1
TGCGCCAGCAGCCAAGTACAGGGGGCGGCCTACGAGCAGTACTTC	CASSQVQGAAYEQYF	TRBJ2-7	TRBV4-1	many	TRBD1
TGTGCCAGCAGCTCTCAATGGATCGGTATCTACTACGAGCAGTACTTC	CASSSQWIGIYYEQYF	TRBJ2-7	TRBV5-6	many	-
TGTGCCAGCCCCCAGCAGGCTGGATTTAGCAATCAGCCCCAGCATTTT	CASPQQAGFSNQPQHF	TRBJ1-5	TRBV21-1	many	-
TGTGCCAGCAGACAAGGACCGGGACAGGGGATGTACGAGCAGTACTTC	CASRQGPGQGMYEQYF	TRBJ2-7	TRBV7-2	few	TRBD1
TGCGCCAGCAGCTTGGACTCGGGACAGGGTGGCACAGATACGCAGTATTTT	CASSLDSGQGGTDTQYF	TRBJ2-3	TRBV5-1	many	TRBD1
TGTGCCACCAGTGATTTGCGGCACCGCAATGAGCAGTTCTTC	CATSDLRHRNEQFF	TRBJ2-1	TRBV24-1	medium-sized	-
TGCAGTGCTAGGATGGGCAGGGAGACCCAGTACTTC	CSARMGRETQYF	TRBJ2-5	TRBV20-1	many	-
TGTGCCAGCAGCCCCATGACCTTTTACAATGAGCAGTTCTTC	CASSPMTFYNEQFF	TRBJ2-1	TRBV3-1	few	-
TGTGCCAGCAGCTTAGCGGCTAGCCTCTTATACGAGCAGTACTTC	CASSLAASLLYEQYF	TRBJ2-7	TRBV7-2	many	-
TGTGCCAGCAGTTTGTGGGGACAGGGTATAAGGTCCTACGAGCAGTACTTC	CASSLWGQGIRSYEQYF	TRBJ2-7	TRBV12-3/TRBV12-4	few	TRBD1
TGTGCCAGCAGTTTAGCGGGGGGGCGCAGAGATAATTCACCCCTCCACTTT	CASSLAGGRRDNSPLHF	TRBJ1-6	TRBV12-3/TRBV12-4	few	-
TGTGCCAGCAGCTTAGTTGGGGGGGCCTCAGATACGCAGTATTTT	CASSLVGGASDTQYF	TRBJ2-3	TRBV7-8	many	-
TGTGCCAGCAGTTCCGACAGGGGCCGCAGGAACACTGAAGCTTTCTTT	CASSSDRGRRNTEAFF	TRBJ1-1	TRBV6-2/TRBV6-3	many	TRBD1
TGTGCCAGCGCGGGACAGGGAGGGTACGAGCAGTACTTC	CASAGQGGYEQYF	TRBJ2-7	TRBV14	few	TRBD1
TGTGCCAGCAGCTCAGGGGCAGGGATGAACACTGAAGCTTTCTTT	CASSSGAGMNTEAFF	TRBJ1-1	TRBV7-8	many	-
TGTGCCAGCAGTTTACGAGGGGCCTCGGGGACCCAGTACTTC	CASSLRGASGTQYF	TRBJ2-5	TRBV27	many	-
TGCGCCAGCAGCCAAGGTCAGGCAGGGGACTATGGCTACACCTTC	CASSQGQAGDYGYTF	TRBJ1-2	TRBV4-1	many	-
TGTGCCAGCAGCCCCCAGTCCTTAGCGAGTTCCTACAATGAGCAGTTCTTC	CASSPQSLASSYNEQFF	TRBJ2-1	TRBV21-1	many	-